Shown below are 6 T cell receptor beta chains from a single sample sequenced in a study of CD8 T cells in ankylosing spondylitis. TCRdb independently ran MiXCR on the 5' RACE reads; one entry per CDR3 protein. The table lists nearly 350,000 distinct CDR3 sequences, over 12% of them singletons. Sequenced input: blood, either unsorted or a sorted T cell fraction (not recorded which). Receptor source: a male donor with ankylosing spondylitis or in good health (not recorded which).

The gene calls are TRBV25-1 and TRBJ2-2, with TRBD1 matching 7 bases. There are 15 residues in the CDR3. Trimming cost V 3 bases and J 6 bases; bases outside gene matches: 7. Germline CDR1 and CDR2: MGHDK and SYGVNS. The CDR3 loop reads CASSDPNRGSGELFF. The CDR3, as DNA: TGTGCCAGCAGTGACCCCAACAGGGGTTCCGGGGAGCTGTTTTTT. The full variable domain, in which reference TRBV25-1 and TRBJ2-2 provide the parts outside the CDR3, is EADIYQTPRYLVIGTGKKITLECSQTMGHDKMYWYQQDPGMELHLIHYSYGVNSTEKGDLSSESTVSRIRTEHFPLTLESARPSHTSQYLCASSDPNRGSGELFFGEGSRLTVL.

J is TRBJ2-4 and V is TRBV11-2, with no clear D. The V gene's germline CDR1 is SGHAT and CDR2 FQNNGV. This CDR3 comprises 20 residues. Trimming stripped 0 bases from V and 1 base from J, with 22 bases between. The CDR3 here is CASSLEHNSWVGLAKNIQYF. Written as DNA, the CDR3 is TGTGCCAGCAGCTTAGAGCATAATAGTTGGGTTGGCTTGGCCAAAAACATTCAGTACTTC. The full variable domain, in which reference TRBV11-2 and TRBJ2-4 provide the parts outside the CDR3, is EAGVAQSPRYKIIEKRQSVAFWCNPISGHATLYWYQQILGQGPKLLIQFQNNGVVDDSQLPKDRFSAERLKGVDSTLKIQPAKLEDSAVYLCASSLEHNSWVGLAKNIQYFGAGTRLSVL.

This clonotype has just a few counts. The chain links TRBV6-1 to TRBJ2-7; 9 bases map to TRBD2. The CDR3 contains 17 residues. In germline, CDR1 is MNHNS, CDR2 SASEGT. J was trimmed by 1 base and V by 5 bases; bases with no gene match: 12. This chain's CDR3 is CASSLSRSGRASYEQYF. Here the CDR3 DNA reads TGTGCCAGCAGTCTTTCACGTAGCGGGAGAGCTTCCTACGAGCAGTACTTC.

This clonotype has only a few counts. This sequence joins TRBV12-3 or TRBV12-4 and TRBJ2-2; 9 positions match TRBD1. V dropped 1 base and J dropped 7; count of bases not matched to a gene: 4. The CDR3 has 15 residues. The CDR3 DNA is TGTGCCAGCAGTTTAGGGACAGGGGCTATCGGGGAGCTGTTTTTT. The encoded protein is CASSLGTGAIGELFF.

In its sample, this clonotype was seen a few times. The chain links TRBV15 to TRBJ2-2, with D perhaps being TRBD1 or TRBD2 (7 bases each). Trimming took 5 bases from V and 3 from J, leaving 10 bases between them. Germline CDR1 reads LNHNV; CDR2 reads YYDKDF (reference sequence). This CDR3 region has 14 residues. The chain's CDR3 is CATSQGGDTGELFF. The DNA of the CDR3 is TGTGCCACCAGCCAGGGGGGGGACACCGGGGAGCTGTTTTTT. Full variable domain (remainder filled in from reference TRBV15 and TRBJ2-2): DAMVIQNPRYQVTQFGKPVTLSCSQTLNHNVMYWYQQKSSQAPKLLFHYYDKDFNNEADTPDNFQSRRPNTSFCFLDIRSPGLGDTAMYLCATSQGGDTGELFFGEGSRLTVL.

This rearrangement joins TRBV14 to TRBJ2-7, with D hard to call. CDR1 is SGHDN and CDR2 is FVKESK in the germline V gene. CDR3 length equals 11 residues. The ends were cut back, 0 bases at V and 5 bases at J, with 2 bases in the middle. This CDR3 reads CASSQDHEQYF. Written as DNA, the CDR3 is TGTGCCAGCAGCCAAGACCACGAGCAGTACTTC.